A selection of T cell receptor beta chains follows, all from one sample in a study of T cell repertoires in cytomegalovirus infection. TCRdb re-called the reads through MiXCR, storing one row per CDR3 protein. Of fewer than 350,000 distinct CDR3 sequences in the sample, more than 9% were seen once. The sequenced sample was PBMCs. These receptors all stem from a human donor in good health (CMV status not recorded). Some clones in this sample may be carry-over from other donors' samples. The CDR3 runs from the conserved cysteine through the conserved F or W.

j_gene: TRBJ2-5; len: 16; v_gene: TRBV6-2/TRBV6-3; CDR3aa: CASSYGTGASQETQYF
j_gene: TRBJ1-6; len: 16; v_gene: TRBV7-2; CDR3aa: CASSSLPGQGGSPLHF
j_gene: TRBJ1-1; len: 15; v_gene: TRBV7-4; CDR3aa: CASSAMSGGGTEAFF
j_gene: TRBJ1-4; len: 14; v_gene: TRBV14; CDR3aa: CASSRQGTNEKLFF
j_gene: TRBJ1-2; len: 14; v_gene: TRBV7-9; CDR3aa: CASSLAGTGLADTF
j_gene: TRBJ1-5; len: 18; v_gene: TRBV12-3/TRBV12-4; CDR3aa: CASSYHTTGTYSNQPQHF
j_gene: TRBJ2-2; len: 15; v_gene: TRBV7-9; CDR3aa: CASSLYQDRDGELFF
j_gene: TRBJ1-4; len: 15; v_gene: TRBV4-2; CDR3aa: CASSHFTGVEEKLFF
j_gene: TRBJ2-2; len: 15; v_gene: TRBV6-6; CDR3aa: CASRLLAGVPGELFF
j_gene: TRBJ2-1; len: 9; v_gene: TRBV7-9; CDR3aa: CASSYPAVF
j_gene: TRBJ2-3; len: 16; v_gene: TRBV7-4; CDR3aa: CASSSGATGATDTQYF
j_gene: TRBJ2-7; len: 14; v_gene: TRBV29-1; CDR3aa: CSVRSRESSYEQYF
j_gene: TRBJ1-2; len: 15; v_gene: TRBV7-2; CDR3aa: CASSLQGGVSYGYTF
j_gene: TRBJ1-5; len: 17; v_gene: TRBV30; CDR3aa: CAWSPRTGLYSNQPQHF
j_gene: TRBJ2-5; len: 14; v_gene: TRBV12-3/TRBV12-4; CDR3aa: CASSTDRAKETQYF
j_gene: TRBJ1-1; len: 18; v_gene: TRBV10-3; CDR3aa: CAISESKRDRGLRTEAFF
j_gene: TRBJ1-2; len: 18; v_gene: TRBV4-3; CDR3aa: CASSQALVWQGSPGGYTF
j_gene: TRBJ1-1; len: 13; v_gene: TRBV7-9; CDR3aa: CASSFELLAEAFF
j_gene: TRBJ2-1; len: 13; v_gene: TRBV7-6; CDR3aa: CASSRTPYNEQFF
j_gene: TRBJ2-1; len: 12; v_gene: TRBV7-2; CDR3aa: CASRQGGSEQFF
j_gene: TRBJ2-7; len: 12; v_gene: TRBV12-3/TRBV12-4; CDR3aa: CASSPGRRGQYF
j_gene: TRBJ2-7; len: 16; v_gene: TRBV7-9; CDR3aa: CASSLGLGLSSYEQYF
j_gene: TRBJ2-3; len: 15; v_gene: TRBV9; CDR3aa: CASRGTGAQTDTQYF
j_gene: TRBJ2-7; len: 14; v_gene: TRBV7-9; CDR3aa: CASSSRTEYYEQYF
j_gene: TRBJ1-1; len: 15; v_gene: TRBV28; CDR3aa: CASRQTIGGNTEAFF
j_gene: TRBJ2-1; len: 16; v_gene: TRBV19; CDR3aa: CASSPAGAGPYNEQFF
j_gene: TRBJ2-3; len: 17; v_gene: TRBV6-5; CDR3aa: CASKGAQRGGWTDTQYF
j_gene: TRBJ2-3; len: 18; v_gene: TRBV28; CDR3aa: CASSPRQRPRGRFGTQYF
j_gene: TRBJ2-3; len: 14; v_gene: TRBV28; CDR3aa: CASRRRAPTDTQYF
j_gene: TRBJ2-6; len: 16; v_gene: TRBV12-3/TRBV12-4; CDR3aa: CASTLSTGTGANVLTF
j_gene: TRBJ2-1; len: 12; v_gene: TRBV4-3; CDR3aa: CASSQDDFEQFF
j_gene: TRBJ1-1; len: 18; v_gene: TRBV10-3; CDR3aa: CAISDIRQGGGLSTEAFF
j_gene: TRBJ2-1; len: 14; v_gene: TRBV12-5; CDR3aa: CASGLDYLGAEQFF
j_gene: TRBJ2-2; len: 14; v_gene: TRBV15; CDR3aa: CATSLTGIAGELFF
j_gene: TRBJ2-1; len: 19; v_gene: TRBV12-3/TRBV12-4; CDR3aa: CASRKRDRGRRSKYNEQFF
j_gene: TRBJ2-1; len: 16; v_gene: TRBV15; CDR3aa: CATGRDGSSGSVEQFF
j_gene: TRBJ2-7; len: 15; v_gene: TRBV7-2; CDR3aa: CASSLSGRKSYEQYF
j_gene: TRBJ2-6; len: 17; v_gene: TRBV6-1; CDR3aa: CASRDRDRVIGANVLTF
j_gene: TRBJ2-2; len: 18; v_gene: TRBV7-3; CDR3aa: CASSLSNSGGTNTGELFF
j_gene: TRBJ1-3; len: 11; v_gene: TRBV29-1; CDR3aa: CSVTHGNTIYF
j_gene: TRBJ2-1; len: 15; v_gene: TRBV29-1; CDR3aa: CSVEDPAGFLNEQFF
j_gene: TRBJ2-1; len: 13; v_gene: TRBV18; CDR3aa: CASSPGRSDEQFF
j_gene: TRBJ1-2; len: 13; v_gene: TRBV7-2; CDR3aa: CASSLTAIYGYTF
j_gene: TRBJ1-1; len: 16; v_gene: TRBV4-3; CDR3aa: CASSQKGTGANTEAFF
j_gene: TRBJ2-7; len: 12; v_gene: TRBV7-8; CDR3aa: CASSLTAAEQYF
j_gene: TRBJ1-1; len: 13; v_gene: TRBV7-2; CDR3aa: CASSLKLGTEAFF
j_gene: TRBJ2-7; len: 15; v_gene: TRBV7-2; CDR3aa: CASSLRSGKIYEQYF
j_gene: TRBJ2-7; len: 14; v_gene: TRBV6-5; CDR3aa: CASSPREGLYEQYF
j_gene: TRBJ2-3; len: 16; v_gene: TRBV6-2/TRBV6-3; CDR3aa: CASSPWARRDTDTQYF
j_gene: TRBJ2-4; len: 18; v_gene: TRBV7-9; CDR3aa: CASSLLPGTSTFGNIQYF
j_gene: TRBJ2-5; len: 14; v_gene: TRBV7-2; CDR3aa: CASSFGGRGETQYF
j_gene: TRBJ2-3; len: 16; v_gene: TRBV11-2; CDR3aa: CASSQQGGGRTDTQYF
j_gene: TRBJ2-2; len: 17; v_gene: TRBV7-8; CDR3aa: CASSLVGAGWNTGELFF
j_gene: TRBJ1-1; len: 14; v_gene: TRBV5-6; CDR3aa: CASSPPGGVTEAFF